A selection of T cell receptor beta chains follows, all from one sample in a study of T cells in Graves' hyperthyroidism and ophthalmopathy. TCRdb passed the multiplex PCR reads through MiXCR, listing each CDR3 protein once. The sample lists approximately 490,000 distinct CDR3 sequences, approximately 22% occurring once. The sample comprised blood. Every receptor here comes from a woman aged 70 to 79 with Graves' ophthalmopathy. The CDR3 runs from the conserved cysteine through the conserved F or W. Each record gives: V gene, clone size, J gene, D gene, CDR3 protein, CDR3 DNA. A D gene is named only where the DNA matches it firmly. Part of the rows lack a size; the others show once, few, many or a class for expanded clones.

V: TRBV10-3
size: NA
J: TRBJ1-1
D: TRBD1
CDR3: CAIRPSTGQGNTEAFF
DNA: TGTGCCATCAGACCCTCGACAGGGCAGGGGAACACTGAAGCTTTCTTT

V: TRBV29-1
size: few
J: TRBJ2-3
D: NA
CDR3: CSVVKWTSTDTQYF
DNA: TGCAGCGTTGTAAAGTGGACTAGCACAGATACGCAGTATTTT

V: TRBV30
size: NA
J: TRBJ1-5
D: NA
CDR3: CAWSEIPQQPQHF
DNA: TGTGCCTGGAGCGAGATCCCCCAGCAGCCCCAGCATTTT

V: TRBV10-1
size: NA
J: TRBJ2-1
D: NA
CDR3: CASSESIALASNEQFF
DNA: TGCGCCAGCAGTGAGTCGATCGCTCTAGCGAGTAATGAGCAGTTCTTC

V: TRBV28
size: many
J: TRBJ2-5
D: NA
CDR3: CASSYSEGGKETQYF
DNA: TGTGCCAGCAGTTATAGCGAGGGGGGGAAAGAGACCCAGTACTTC

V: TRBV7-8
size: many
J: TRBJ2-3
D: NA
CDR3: CASSVRLGGTDTQYF
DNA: TGTGCCAGCAGCGTAAGATTAGGGGGCACAGATACGCAGTATTTT

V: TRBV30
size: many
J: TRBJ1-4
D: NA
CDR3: CALAARAGVTEKLFF
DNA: TGTGCCCTAGCTGCGCGGGCAGGGGTTACTGAAAAACTGTTTTTT

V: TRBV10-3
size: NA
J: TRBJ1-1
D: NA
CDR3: CAISENRVGTEAFF
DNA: TGTGCCATCAGTGAGAACAGGGTCGGCACTGAAGCTTTCTTT

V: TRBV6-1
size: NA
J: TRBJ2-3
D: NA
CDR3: CASSTPLRGSTDTQYF
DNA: TGTGCCAGCAGTACCCCCTTACGGGGGAGCACAGATACGCAGTATTTT

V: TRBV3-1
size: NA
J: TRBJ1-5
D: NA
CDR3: CASSQGLKKIQPQHF
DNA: TGTGCCAGCAGCCAAGGCCTGAAGAAGATCCAACCCCAGCATTTT

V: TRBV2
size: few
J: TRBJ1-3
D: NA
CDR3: CASNLLRGHGNTIYF
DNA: TGTGCCAGCAACCTGCTCAGGGGACATGGAAACACCATATATTTT

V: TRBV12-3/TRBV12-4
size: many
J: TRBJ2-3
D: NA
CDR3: CASSMDSTDTQYF
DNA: TGTGCCAGCAGTATGGACAGCACAGATACGCAGTATTTT

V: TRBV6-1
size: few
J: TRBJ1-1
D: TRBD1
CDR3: CASSPLDRGMNTEAFF
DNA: TGTGCCAGCAGTCCCCTCGACAGGGGGATGAACACTGAAGCTTTCTTT

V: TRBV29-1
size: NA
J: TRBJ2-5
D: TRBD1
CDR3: CSAGRQGETQYF
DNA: TGCAGCGCCGGACGACAGGGAGAGACCCAGTACTTC

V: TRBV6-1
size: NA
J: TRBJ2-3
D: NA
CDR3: CASSRNWDSSTDTQYF
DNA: TGTGCCAGCAGTCGCAACTGGGACTCTAGCACAGATACGCAGTATTTT

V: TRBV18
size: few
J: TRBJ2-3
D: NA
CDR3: CASSERSDTQYF
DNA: TGTGCCAGCTCAGAGCGTTCGGATACGCAGTATTTT

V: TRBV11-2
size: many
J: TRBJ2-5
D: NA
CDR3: CASSRGVGAGSGETQYF
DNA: TGTGCCAGCAGCAGGGGGGTCGGGGCGGGATCTGGAGAGACCCAGTACTTC

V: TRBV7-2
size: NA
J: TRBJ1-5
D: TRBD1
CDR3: CASSSDRVGNQPQHF
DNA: TGTGCCAGCAGCTCCGACAGGGTAGGGAATCAGCCCCAGCATTTT

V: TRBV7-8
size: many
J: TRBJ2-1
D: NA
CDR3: CASRNPGPANEQFF
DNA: TGTGCCAGCAGAAACCCGGGGCCGGCCAATGAGCAGTTCTTC

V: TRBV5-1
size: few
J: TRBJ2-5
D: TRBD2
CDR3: CASSLVGLAGETQYF
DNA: TGCGCCAGCAGCTTGGTGGGACTAGCGGGAGAGACCCAGTACTTC

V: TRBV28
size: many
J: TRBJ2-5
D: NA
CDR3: CASSFRGGQYF
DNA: TGTGCCAGCAGTTTCCGCGGAGGCCAGTACTTC

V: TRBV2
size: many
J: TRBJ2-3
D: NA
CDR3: CASSAQPADTQYF
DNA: TGTGCCAGCAGTGCACAACCAGCAGATACGCAGTATTTT

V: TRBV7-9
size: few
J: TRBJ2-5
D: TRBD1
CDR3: CASTGTGDWTQYF
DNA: TGTGCCAGCACCGGGACAGGGGATTGGACCCAGTACTTC

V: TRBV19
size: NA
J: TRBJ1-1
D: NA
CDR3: CASSIWGGTEAFF
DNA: TGTGCCAGTAGTATATGGGGAGGCACTGAAGCTTTCTTT

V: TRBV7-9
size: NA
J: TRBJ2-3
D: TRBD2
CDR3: CASSLGSGGLTDTQYF
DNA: TGTGCCAGCAGCTTAGGAAGCGGGGGGTTGACAGATACGCAGTATTTT

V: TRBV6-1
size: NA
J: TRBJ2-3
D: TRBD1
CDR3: CASSWTGLTDTQYF
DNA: TGTGCCAGCAGTTGGACAGGGCTCACAGATACGCAGTATTTT

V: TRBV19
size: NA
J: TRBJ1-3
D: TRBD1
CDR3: CASSIRAGGLPTSSGNTIYF
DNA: TGTGCCAGTAGTATCAGAGCAGGGGGCCTTCCTACTTCCTCTGGAAACACCATATATTTT